Each of the 15 T cell receptor beta chains below was sequenced from the same sample in a study of PD-1 blockade in classical Hodgkin lymphoma. Relapse was seen in all patients after autologous stem cell transplantation, and brentuximab vedotin exposure was variable. Using immunoSEQ multiplex PCR, the repertoire was profiled, and TCRdb retains in-frame clones only, with some absent. The repertoire holds about 46,000 clones, with about three quarters as singletons. The starting material was peripheral blood mononuclear cells (PBMCs), obtained at baseline. Source of these receptors: a human donor with classical Hodgkin lymphoma.

This chain joins TRBV25-1 and TRBJ1-1; D gene uncertain. Germline V CDR1 and CDR2: MGHDK, SYGVNS. V gave up 1 base and J gave up 4 bases, with 7 bases separating them. CDR3 length: 13 residues. The CDR3 sequence is CASSELRTTEAFF. The CDR3 DNA reads as TGTGCCAGCAGTGAATTGAGGACCACTGAAGCTTTCTTT.

The table lists this clone with a count of one. The chain uses TRBV6-1 and TRBJ2-1; D uncertain. The CDR3 length is 15 residues. V was cut by 0 bases and J by 4 bases, with 10 bases left in between. Germline lookup yields CDR1 MNHNS and CDR2 SASEGT. CDR3 region: CASSEARTAYNEQFF. As DNA, the CDR3 is TGTGCCAGCAGTGAAGCCAGGACGGCATACAATGAGCAGTTCTTC.

This sequence joins TRBV19 and TRBJ1-5; D gene uncertain. The V gene's germline CDR1 is LNHDA and CDR2 SQIVND (reference sequence). V was shortened by 3 bases and J by 0 bases, with 9 bases between the two germline ends. This CDR3 has 15 residues. CDR3 region: CASSIVRNSNQPQHF. The CDR3 nucleotides read TGTGCCAGTAGTATTGTCAGGAATAGCAATCAGCCCCAGCATTTT.

The rearrangement links TRBV5-1 to TRBJ2-3, with 9 bases aligning to TRBD2. CDR3 size: 16 residues. J gave up 2 bases and V 2 bases, and 6 bases lay outside the gene matches. In germline, CDR1 is SGHRS, CDR2 YFSETQ. CDR3 DNA sequence: TGCGCCAGCAGCTTTCAAGCGGGAGGACTCACAGATACGCAGTATTTT. The encoded protein is CASSFQAGGLTDTQYF.

Relative to its sample, this clone is medium-sized. The rearrangement uses TRBV28 and TRBJ2-7; TRBD1 matches 9 bases. This CDR3 spans 14 amino acids. After removal of 9 bases from V and 6 bases from J, the junction contained 12 bases not matched to a gene. Per germline, CDR1 MDHEN and CDR2 SYDVKM. Here the CDR3 DNA reads TGTGCCAGTAACCCCGGGACAGGGCTTGGCGAGCAGTACTTC. Translation: CASNPGTGLGEQYF.

This clone was found a few times. V usage is TRBV4-1 and J usage is TRBJ2-3, with 13 bases lining up with TRBD2. Germline CDR1 MGHRA, CDR2 YSYEKL. The CDR3 contains 17 residues. The junction had 7 bases not matched to a gene; V was cut back by 2 bases and J by 5 bases. CDR3 in DNA: TGCGCCAGCAGCCAACAATTACTAGCGGGGGGGCTAGATACGCAGTATTTT. This translates into CASSQQLLAGGLDTQYF.

The chain recombines TRBV5-1 with TRBJ2-3; D is unresolved. From germline, CDR1 is SGHRS and CDR2 YFSETQ. The CDR3 runs to 14 residues. The V gene lost 2 bases and the J gene lost 2 bases, with 9 bases spanning the gap. CDR3 coding DNA: TGCGCCAGCAGCTTTCAGTTAGACACAGATACGCAGTATTTT. This sequence encodes CASSFQLDTDTQYF.

The chain employs TRBV29-1 and TRBJ1-2; D is unclear. The germline V gene has CDR1 SQVTM and CDR2 ANQGSEA. Trimming left V 0 bases short and J 4 bases short, with 15 bases between. The CDR3 consists of 15 residues. The CDR3 sequence is CSVEDLSAFGYGYTF. CDR3 bases: TGCAGCGTTGAAGATCTCTCAGCGTTTGGCTATGGCTACACCTTC. Variable domain in full (rest from reference TRBV29-1 and TRBJ1-2): SAVISQKPSRDICQRGTSLTIQCQVDSQVTMMFWYRQQPGQSLTLIATANQGSEATYESGFVIDKFPISRPNLTFSTLTVSNMSPEDSSIYLCSVEDLSAFGYGYTFGSGTRLTVV.

The CDR3 is CSATGYGEQFF. The CDR3 DNA sequence: TGCAGTGCGACAGGGTATGGTGAGCAGTTCTTC. This sequence joins TRBV20-1 and TRBJ2-1, with TRBD1 matching 7 bases. V was clipped by 6 bases and J by 9 bases; unmatched bases: 5. The CDR3 spans 11 residues. CDR1 is DFQATT, CDR2 SNEGSKA, per germline (reference sequence).

The V and J genes are TRBV15 and TRBJ2-4, with D possibly TRBD1 on 6 matching bases. The germline V gene encodes CDR1 LNHNV and CDR2 YYDKDF (reference sequence). The V end was cut by 2 bases, the J end by 11 bases, with 19 bases between. CDR3 length equals 15 residues. In DNA form, the CDR3 reads TGTGCCACCAGCAGACTTCCCTGGACAGTAGCCGTTCAGTACTTC. This encodes CATSRLPWTVAVQYF.

In DNA form, the CDR3 reads TGCGCCAGCAGCCCCTCCGGGACAGAGAATGAAAAACTGTTTTTT. Protein sequence: CASSPSGTENEKLFF. The chain has TRBV5-1 and TRBJ1-4; TRBD1 aligns across 7 bases. Germline V gene data show CDR1 as SGHRS and CDR2 as YFSETQ. J lost 5 bases, V lost 4 bases, and 8 bases had no gene match. The CDR3 contains 15 residues.

This clone is a singleton in its sample. The chain employs TRBV18 and TRBJ2-7; the D gene is possibly TRBD2 (6 bases). The length of the CDR3 is 14 residues. Germline V gene sequence: CDR1 KGHSH, CDR2 LQKENI. V lost 4 bases and J lost 4, with 14 bases in between. This chain's CDR3 is CASSQSGGDYEQYF. The CDR3 DNA follows: TGTGCCAGCTCACAGTCGGGCGGGGATTACGAGCAGTACTTC.

The chain couples TRBV28 to TRBJ2-3; TRBD2 matches at 15 bases. This CDR3 is built from 15 residues. Germline trimming cut 4 bases from V and 12 bases from J; bases unmatched to any gene: 8. The V gene's germline CDR1 is MDHEN and CDR2 SYDVKM. The CDR3 is CASSSNGLAGGSQYF. The CDR3 bases are TGTGCCAGCAGTTCAAATGGACTAGCGGGGGGGTCCCAGTATTTT.

V and J are TRBV7-6 and TRBJ2-5; 9 bases fit TRBD2. Germline V gives CDR1 SGHVS, CDR2 FNYEAQ. With V trimmed by 5 bases and J by 5 bases, 6 bases remained unmatched. CDR3 length: 14 residues. The CDR3, as DNA: TGTGCCAGCAGCCCAGCGGGGGGACGGGAGACCCAGTACTTC. Translating it yields CASSPAGGRETQYF.

Only a few counts were recorded for this clone. V gene TRBV11-3 combines with J gene TRBJ2-1, with unresolved D. With 6 bases removed from V and 4 bases from J, the gap between germline ends came to 10 bases. The V gene's germline CDR1 is SGHNT and CDR2 YENEEA. The CDR3 loop spans 13 amino acids. The CDR3 loop reads CASSVSQYNEQFF. The CDR3 coding sequence is TGTGCCAGCAGTGTGTCACAGTACAATGAGCAGTTCTTC. The variable domain in full, completed from reference TRBV11-3 and TRBJ2-1, reads EAGVVQSPRYKIIEKKQPVAFWCNPISGHNTLYWYLQNLGQGPELLIRYENEEAVDDSQLPKDRFSAERLKGVDSTLKIQPAELGDSAVYLCASSVSQYNEQFFGPGTRLTVL.